This entry describes one T cell receptor beta chain. What it recognizes is unknown. CD4+ cells belonging to 4 to 6 patients, who were in the biomarker study, were further sorted into CD25+CD127- cells. Researchers gathered lesional scalp punch biopsies and peripheral blood from patients with alopecia areata. The data are from a study of CD8+ T cells in alopecia areata. Reverse transcribed after extraction, RNA yielded cDNA as the sequencing template. Method: immunoSEQ multiplex PCR; TCRdb's copy keeps in-frame clones and lacks some. The sample records more than 11,000 clones, around three fifths being singletons. The CDR3 runs 14 residues. Germline lookup yields CDR1 SGHRS and CDR2 YFSETQ. V gave up 4 bases and J gave up 1 base, with 11 bases separating them. General study findings and limits: Mice showed TCR sharing more clearly than patients did, possibly owing to HLA. Greater clonality was observed in lesional scalp samples, especially alopecia totalis/universalis, versus normal scalp. Scalp repertoires also include resident alphabeta T cells from normal skin.

Sequenced: CD4+ Tregs sorted from blood. The chain combines TRBV5-1 with TRBJ1-1; weak D call: TRBD1 (6 bases). This sequence originates from a human donor with alopecia areata. The CDR3 region is CASSPWGQNTEAFF. CDR3 bases: TGCGCCAGCAGCCCCTGGGGACAGAACACTGAAGCTTTCTTT. The full variable domain, with the rest looked up from reference TRBV5-1 and TRBJ1-1, is KAGVTQTPRYLIKTRGQQVTLSCSPISGHRSVSWYQQTPGQGLQFLFEYFSETQRNKGNFPGRFSGRQFSNSRSEMNVSTLELGDSALYLCASSPWGQNTEAFFGQGTRLTVV.